This note documents a single T cell receptor beta chain sequence. Germline trimming cut 1 base from V and 3 bases from J; bases unmatched to any gene: 0. The V gene's germline CDR1 is LGHDT and CDR2 YNNKEL (reference sequence). The CDR3 spans 14 residues. This sample is drawn from a study of blood T cell repertoires in COVID-19. For the study at large: Some COVID-19 samples were acute and others convalescent; all came from the United States, Italy and Spain. Sample material is recorded as cDNA or gDNA derived from T cells, B-cell-depleted T cells, or PBMCs.

Methods used by the authors: Researchers report that nucleated cell counts were estimated from reference gene primer amplification. Some clones are missing from TCRdb's copy, which holds only in-frame ones; the method was immunoSEQ multiplex PCR. The D gene and trimming were derived from the DNA, and the V and J assignments and clone size from that table. The data show roughly 40,000 clones, about 85% seen once. The sequence came from a human donor in a cohort sampled during active COVID-19. What was sequenced was peripheral blood. This sequence joins TRBV3-1 (or the pseudogene TRBV3-2) and TRBJ2-7; 10 bases map to TRBD1. CDR3 bases: TGTGCCAGCAGCCAAGGGGACAGGGGCTACGAGCAGTACTTC. Its translation: CASSQGDRGYEQYF.